This T cell receptor beta chain was sequenced for a study of blood T cell repertoires in COVID-19. Study context: Researchers got acute and convalescent COVID-19 samples from the United States, Italy and Spain. Sample material is recorded as cDNA or gDNA derived from T cells, B-cell-depleted T cells, or PBMCs.

Original handling: Estimation of nucleated cell counts was performed using reference gene primer amplification. Some clones are missing from TCRdb's copy, which holds only in-frame ones; the method was immunoSEQ multiplex PCR. V, J and clone size were drawn from that table, and D and trimming were deduced from the DNA. Among 150,000 or so clones listed, around 83% were seen once. Followed over time, Seattle patients had been enrolled while infection was active. CDR1 is SNHLY, CDR2 FYNNEI, per germline. J lost 5 bases, V lost 2 bases, and 12 bases had no gene match. The CDR3 consists of 16 residues. The material sequenced was peripheral blood. The chain combines TRBV2 with TRBJ2-7; 7 nucleotides match TRBD2. The sequence was collected from a woman between 55 and 75 years old with COVID-19, enrolled during active disease. As DNA, the CDR3 is TGTGCCAGCAGTGAAAGGGGCGGACTAGATAGGAACGAGCAGTACTTC. It translates to CASSERGGLDRNEQYF.